This T cell receptor beta chain stems from a study of blood T cell repertoires in COVID-19. Study background: Acute and convalescent COVID-19 specimens originated in the United States, Italy and Spain.

Study processing details: The assay estimated nucleated cells by amplifying reference gene primers. The protocol was immunoSEQ multiplex PCR, while the TCRdb copy is restricted to in-frame clones and leaves out a portion. The DNA gave D and trimming, while V, J and clone size come from that table. The sample has around 200,000 clones; approximately 90% are singletons. CDR1 GTSNPN and CDR2 SVGIG come from the germline V gene (reference sequence). This CDR3 has 20 amino acids. Trimming took 3 bases from V and 0 from J; bases not matched to a gene: 15. Sequencing was carried out using peripheral blood. The rearrangement links TRBV30 to TRBJ2-2; 11 bases are a match to TRBD2. The source of this sequence is a woman older than 75 in a cohort sampled during active or convalescent COVID-19. CDR3 in DNA: TGTGCCTGGAGCGCTCAACTTTCCCAACTAGCGGGAGCGAACACCGGGGAGCTGTTTTTT. Translated: CAWSAQLSQLAGANTGELFF.